This T cell receptor (beta chain) was profiled in a study of shared clonotypes between healthy human individuals. CDR1 and CDR2 from the germline V gene are SGDLS and YYNGEE. The CDR3 extends over 14 amino acids. The germline V and J ends were trimmed by 0 bases and 6 bases, with 11 bases remaining between them. In the original processing: ImmunoSEQ output held junction-only sequences without quality scores, so filtering differed. Profiling relied on immunoSEQ multiplex PCR, and the TCRdb table lists in-frame clones only, not all of them. The V and J calls and the clone size are those of that table, but D and trimming were determined from the DNA. This sample carries about 560,000 clones, around 80% of them seen once, and the ten largest clones take around 12%.

The chain couples TRBV9 to TRBJ2-3; D unclear. The TCR sequence derives from a woman in her thirties or forties in good health. Some clones in this sample may be carry-over from other donors' samples. The specimen sequenced was PBMCs. The CDR3 loop reads CASSVVPNGDTQYF. The CDR3 nucleotides are TGTGCCAGCAGCGTAGTCCCCAACGGGGATACGCAGTATTTT.